This TCR beta chain is from a study of cytomegalovirus exposure and HLA in healthy donors. The junction had 14 bases not matched to a gene; V was cut back by 2 bases and J by 6 bases. CDR3 length: 18 amino acids. The germline V gene has CDR1 SGHVS and CDR2 FQNEAQ. 13 Jbeta primers and 60 Vbeta primers were used for the PCR. The table came from immunoSEQ multiplex PCR; TCRdb's copy has only in-frame clones and leaves some out. The sample includes about 97,000 clones, 76% of them seen just once. This chain links TRBV7-8 with TRBJ2-2, with 8 bases fitting TRBD2. This TCR was recovered from a middle-aged man in good health and CMV-seronegative. Sequencing input: PBMCs. The CDR3 spells CASSLWGRGGGRAGELFF. The CDR3 DNA reads as TGTGCCAGCAGCTTATGGGGCCGTGGCGGGGGGAGAGCCGGGGAGCTGTTTTTT.